Shown below are 27 T cell receptor beta chains from a single sample sequenced in a study of identical twins. TCRdb re-called the 5' RACE reads through MiXCR, storing one row per CDR3 protein. The sample carries around 570,000 distinct CDR3 sequences, more than 9% recorded once. The same specimen was also included in a second study, on yellow fever vaccine responses in identical twins.

Source material: PBMCs. These receptors were taken from a woman between 18 and 30 years old in good health.

The chain has TRBV6-6 and TRBJ1-2; a possible D gene is TRBD1 (6 bases). The CDR3 length is 13 residues. From germline, CDR1 is MNHNY and CDR2 SVGAGI (reference sequence). V was clipped by 6 bases and J by 3 bases, with 11 bases between them. The chain's CDR3 is CASRPRTDYGYTF. The CDR3 nucleotides are TGTGCCAGCAGACCTCGGACAGACTATGGCTACACCTTC.

This clonotype was counted at least ten times. V is TRBV15 and J is TRBJ2-5; no clear D. Trimming removed 1 base at V and 0 bases at J, with 12 bases between. From germline, CDR1 is LNHNV and CDR2 YYDKDF (reference sequence). The CDR3 spans 16 residues. CDR3 DNA: TGTGCCACCAGCAGAGTTCTTGACCCGTACCAAGAGACCCAGTACTTC. This gives the protein CATSRVLDPYQETQYF.

This clonotype was observed at least ten times. V gene TRBV20-1 combines with J gene TRBJ2-2, with TRBD2 matching 12 bases. After removal of 0 bases from V and 1 base from J, the junction contained 15 bases not matched to a gene. Germline CDR1 reads DFQATT; CDR2 reads SNEGSKA (reference sequence). The CDR3 sequence is 21 residues long. CDR3 residues: CSARDSLTSGGNLENTGELFF. The CDR3 DNA reads as TGCAGTGCTAGAGATTCCTTAACTAGCGGGGGGAATCTTGAGAACACCGGGGAGCTGTTTTTT.

The sample holds a few counts of this clonotype. The genes are TRBV5-5 and TRBJ1-4; 7 bases are shared with TRBD1. The CDR3 is 14 amino acids. J gave up 5 bases and V 5 bases, and 6 bases lay outside the gene matches. Germline V gene data show CDR1 as SGHKS and CDR2 as YYEKEE (reference sequence). The CDR3 is CASRVGTENEKLFF. The CDR3 nucleotides read TGTGCCAGCAGAGTGGGGACAGAGAATGAAAAACTGTTTTTT. Full variable domain (missing parts from reference TRBV5-5 and TRBJ1-4): DAGVTQSPTHLIKTRGQQVTLRCSPISGHKSVSWYQQVLGQGPQFIFQYYEKEERGRGNFPDRFSARQFPNYSSELNVNALLLGDSALYLCASRVGTENEKLFFGSGTQLSVL.

This clonotype was counted at least ten times. The rearrangement joins TRBV11-2 to TRBJ2-7; 8 bases map to TRBD2. The trim removed 5 bases at V and 2 bases at J, leaving 11 bases unmatched. Per germline, CDR1 SGHAT and CDR2 FQNNGV. This CDR3 comprises 16 residues. CDR3 coding DNA: TGTGCCAGCAGCACCCTCGGAACTAGCGGTGCCTACGAGCAGTACTTC. The encoded protein is CASSTLGTSGAYEQYF. Full variable domain (remainder filled in from reference TRBV11-2 and TRBJ2-7): EAGVAQSPRYKIIEKRQSVAFWCNPISGHATLYWYQQILGQGPKLLIQFQNNGVVDDSQLPKDRFSAERLKGVDSTLKIQPAKLEDSAVYLCASSTLGTSGAYEQYFGPGTRLTVT.

The CDR3 bases are TGTGCCAGCAGCCAGCGGAGGGGGACAGGTTTTTACAATGAGCAGTTCTTC. Translation: CASSQRRGTGFYNEQFF. The chain employs TRBV14 and TRBJ2-1, with 8 bases that match TRBD1. With V trimmed by 3 bases and J by 4 bases, 11 bases remained unmatched. The CDR3 extends over 17 amino acids. CDR1 and CDR2 from the germline V gene are SGHDN and FVKESK.

In its sample, this clonotype was seen many times. This chain connects TRBV27 to TRBJ1-1, with 8 nucleotides matching TRBD1. The CDR3 loop spans 16 amino acids. V was pared by 8 bases and J by 0 bases, with 11 bases of the junction left unmatched. In germline, CDR1 is MNHEY, CDR2 SMNVEV (reference sequence). The CDR3 DNA is TGTGCCAGCCTCGCTAGGGCAGGGGGCTTGAACACTGAAGCTTTCTTT. It is translated as CASLARAGGLNTEAFF.

There are a few counts of this clonotype. This chain connects TRBV11-1 to TRBJ2-4; weak D call: TRBD2 (5 bases). There are 10 residues in the CDR3. V lost 8 bases to trimming and J lost 9 bases, with 8 bases between them. Germline CDR1 is SGHAT and CDR2 is FQDESV (reference sequence). As DNA, the CDR3 is TGTGCCAGCGGAGGTACCATTCAGTACTTC. Its protein is CASGGTIQYF.

This clonotype was counted many times. The chain employs TRBV2 and TRBJ2-2; D assignment may be TRBD1 or TRBD2 (6 bases each). The CDR3 runs 13 residues. The V and J ends lost 2 bases and 16 bases respectively, with 17 bases between them. CDR1 is SNHLY and CDR2 is FYNNEI in the germline V gene. The CDR3 sequence: CASSEKGHGGRFF. CDR3 nucleotides: TGTGCCAGCAGTGAAAAGGGACACGGGGGCAGGTTTTTT.

This clonotype has a count of ten or more. The V call is TRBV20-1, the J call TRBJ2-7; the match to TRBD2 covers 11 bases. V gave up 3 bases and J gave up 0 bases; unmatched junction bases: 1. The CDR3 totals 14 residues. From germline, CDR1 is DFQATT and CDR2 SNEGSKA (reference sequence). The CDR3 nucleotides are TGCAGTGCTAGGACTAGCGGGGACTCCTACGAGCAGTACTTC. This translates into CSARTSGDSYEQYF.

This clonotype was seen more than once but under ten times. The V call is TRBV28, the J call TRBJ2-1; 14 bases match TRBD2. The CDR3 loop spans 16 amino acids. Germline V gene sequence: CDR1 MDHEN, CDR2 SYDVKM. Trimming took 6 bases from V and 9 from J; bases not matched to a gene: 10. In DNA form, the CDR3 reads TGTGCCAGCAGCCGCCGACTAGCGGGAGGGGGGGGTGAGCAGTTCTTC. Protein sequence: CASSRRLAGGGGEQFF.

To note about this clonotype: Sequence at one end of the junction differs from germline and may be a read error. CDR3 in amino acids: CASSSPPDRVGGNVLTF. CDR3 in DNA: TGTGCCAGCAGTTCCCCGCCCGACAGGGTAGGGGGCAACGTCCTGACTTTC. The V gene is TRBV12-3 or TRBV12-4, the J gene TRBJ2-6, with TRBD1 matching over 7 bases. The CDR3 spans 17 residues.

This clonotype was detected ten times or more. V is TRBV15 and J is TRBJ2-5; possibly TRBD1 for D (6 bases). This CDR3 contains 15 residues. V was cut by 0 bases and J by 6 bases, with 14 bases left in between. Per the germline V gene, CDR1 is LNHNV and CDR2 is YYDKDF (reference sequence). CDR3: CATSRDLIQGKTQYF. CDR3 nucleotides: TGTGCCACCAGCAGAGATCTTATCCAGGGGAAGACCCAGTACTTC.

In its sample, this clonotype was seen a few times. This chain uses TRBV29-1 with TRBJ2-3; 9 nucleotides align to TRBD1. The CDR3 consists of 14 residues. V shed 4 bases, J shed 1 base, and the junction held 3 bases outside the gene matches. Looked up from germline, CDR1 is SQVTM and CDR2 is ANQGSEA. The CDR3 region has the DNA TGCAGCGTTGTTAGACAGGGGGGCACAGATACGCAGTATTTT. Translation: CSVVRQGGTDTQYF.

This clonotype turned up a few times. V is TRBV5-8 and J is TRBJ1-2, with 7 bases fitting TRBD1. The germline V gene has CDR1 SGHTS and CDR2 YDEGEE. The length of the CDR3 is 13 residues. V was pared by 5 bases and J by 5 bases, with 6 bases of the junction left unmatched. CDR3 loop: CASRAGQTYGYTF. Here the CDR3 DNA reads TGTGCCAGCAGGGCGGGACAGACTTATGGCTACACCTTC. Full variable domain (outside the CDR3, taken from reference TRBV5-8 and TRBJ1-2): EAGVTQSPTHLIKTRGQQATLRCSPISGHTSVYWYQQALGLGLQFLLWYDEGEERNRGNFPPRFSGRQFPNYSSELNVNALELEDSALYLCASRAGQTYGYTFGSGTRLTVV.

This clonotype was seen many times. The V and J genes are TRBV9 and TRBJ2-1; 14 positions match TRBD2. CDR3 length: 15 amino acids. V gave up 4 bases and J gave up 9 bases; unmatched junction bases: 6. Germline-derived CDR1 and CDR2 are SGDLS and YYNGEE. CDR3 nucleotides: TGTGCCAGCAGCACCCGACTAGCGGGGGGGAGTGAGCAGTTCTTC. This sequence encodes CASSTRLAGGSEQFF.

This clonotype was observed at least ten times. The V and J genes are TRBV4-2 and TRBJ2-3, with TRBD2 matching over 11 bases. This CDR3 has 21 amino acids. Germline V gives CDR1 LGHNA, CDR2 YNFKEQ. Unmatched junction bases numbered 16, after V lost 0 bases and J lost 2 bases. CDR3 coding DNA: TGTGCCAGCAGCCAAGATATCGGAATAGCGGGAGGGTCCTACCCCACAGATACGCAGTATTTT. Translated: CASSQDIGIAGGSYPTDTQYF.

The V call is TRBV7-2, the J call TRBJ2-7; D call uncertain. The CDR3 runs to 12 residues. Trimming pared 3 bases from V and 3 bases from J, leaving 6 bases between. CDR1 is SGHTA and CDR2 is FQGNSA in the germline V gene. Written as DNA, the CDR3 is TGTGCCAGCAGCTTCCAGGTCTACGAGCAGTACTTC. It codes for CASSFQVYEQYF.

This clonotype was recorded at least ten times. V usage is TRBV4-3 and J usage is TRBJ2-7; 9 bases are shared with TRBD2. CDR3 length equals 18 residues. The V and J ends lost 0 bases and 2 bases, in that order; junction bases with no gene match: 11. The V gene's germline CDR1 is LGHNA and CDR2 YSLEER. The CDR3 region has the DNA TGCGCCAGCAGCCAAGATGCGGGTAGCGGGAGTCCCGCCTACGAGCAGTACTTC. Its translation: CASSQDAGSGSPAYEQYF.

V is TRBV6-1 and J is TRBJ2-1, with TRBD2 matching 9 bases. CDR1 is MNHNS and CDR2 is SASEGT in the germline V gene. The CDR3 is 16 amino acids. Trimming at V came to 6 bases and at J to 2 bases, leaving 8 bases not matched to a gene. The CDR3 loop reads CASRITGTSPYNEQFF. The CDR3 nucleotides are TGTGCCAGCAGGATTACCGGGACTAGCCCCTACAATGAGCAGTTCTTC.

This chain uses TRBV29-1 with TRBJ2-5; D remains unclear. V lost 8 bases and J lost 3, with 7 bases in between. The germline CDR1 and CDR2 sequences are SQVTM and ANQGSEA. The CDR3 runs to 10 residues. DNA of the CDR3: TGCAGCCTTGCGGAAGAGACCCAGTACTTC. This encodes CSLAEETQYF.

The chain is built from TRBV7-9 and TRBJ2-3; D is unresolved. CDR1 and CDR2 (germline): SEHNR, FQNEAQ (reference sequence). V was cut by 6 bases and J by 5 bases, with 6 bases left in between. The CDR3 consists of 11 residues. The CDR3 DNA follows: TGTGCCAGCAGGCGTTTAGATACGCAGTATTTT. Protein product: CASRRLDTQYF.

DNA of the CDR3: TGCAGTGCTTGCCCCGCTAGCGGCTACGAGCAGTACTTC. Translated, it gives CSACPASGYEQYF. This sequence joins TRBV20-1 and TRBJ2-7, with 7 bases that match TRBD2. Losses at the gene ends were 5 bases for V and 3 bases for J; bases not matched to a gene: 7. The CDR3 loop spans 13 amino acids. CDR1 and CDR2 (germline): DFQATT, SNEGSKA (reference sequence).

The chain uses TRBV6-2 or TRBV6-3 and TRBJ2-1; 10 nucleotides agree with TRBD1. V shed 5 bases, J shed 3 bases, and the junction held 7 bases outside the gene matches. This CDR3 has 16 amino acids. Germline V lookup: CDR1 MNHEY, CDR2 SVGEGT. The CDR3 coding sequence is TGTGCCAGCAGTGGGAGGGACAGGGGATACTACAATGAGCAGTTCTTC. Translated, it gives CASSGRDRGYYNEQFF.

This clonotype showed up just a few times. The chain is built from TRBV29-1 and TRBJ2-3, with D tentatively TRBD1 (5 bases). V gave up 1 base and J gave up 2 bases, with 16 bases separating them. Germline CDR1 is SQVTM and CDR2 is ANQGSEA. The CDR3 loop spans 16 amino acids. The CDR3 is CSVEAPGQPPTDTQYF. The CDR3 coding sequence is TGCAGCGTTGAAGCTCCAGGGCAGCCCCCCACAGATACGCAGTATTTT.

V is TRBV7-2 and J is TRBJ1-6; D is ambiguous. V lost 1 base to trimming and J lost 9 bases, with 13 bases between them. The CDR3 consists of 15 residues. Germline V CDR1 and CDR2: SGHTA, FQGNSA. CDR3 sequence: CASSLGLQIGSPLHF. CDR3 bases: TGTGCCAGCAGCTTAGGGCTCCAAATCGGTTCACCCCTCCACTTT.

This clonotype has just a few counts. The chain recombines TRBV6-5 with TRBJ1-2; D might be TRBD1 (5 bases). V dropped 0 bases and J dropped 4 bases, with 12 bases sitting between them. CDR1 MNHEY and CDR2 SVGAGI come from the germline V gene. The CDR3 spans 15 residues. As DNA, the CDR3 is TGTGCCAGCAGTTACTCGAGTTCAGGGATCTATGGCTACACCTTC. This sequence encodes CASSYSSSGIYGYTF.